This T cell receptor (beta chain) was observed in a study of CD8+ T cells in alopecia areata. Treatment in this sample: oral pan-JAK inhibitor, 5-10 mg twice daily. With V trimmed by 4 bases and J by 6 bases, 7 bases remained unmatched. CDR1 is PRHDT, CDR2 FYEKMQ, per germline (reference sequence). The CDR3 has 14 amino acids. Extracted RNA was reverse transcribed, and the resulting cDNA served as sequencing template. This table comes from immunoSEQ multiplex PCR, and its TCRdb copy is limited to in-frame clones, with some not included. The table has roughly 120,000 clones, approximately 52% seen once; the top ten hold just under 30%.

The TCR was taken from a human donor with alopecia areata. The genes are TRBV13 and TRBJ2-7; TRBD2 matches at 9 bases. Sequenced material: CD8+ T cells sorted from blood, taken at week 4, from a patient treated with tofacitinib. CDR3 residues: CASSWTSVGPEQYF. The CDR3 bases are TGTGCCAGCAGCTGGACTAGCGTGGGTCCCGAGCAGTACTTC.